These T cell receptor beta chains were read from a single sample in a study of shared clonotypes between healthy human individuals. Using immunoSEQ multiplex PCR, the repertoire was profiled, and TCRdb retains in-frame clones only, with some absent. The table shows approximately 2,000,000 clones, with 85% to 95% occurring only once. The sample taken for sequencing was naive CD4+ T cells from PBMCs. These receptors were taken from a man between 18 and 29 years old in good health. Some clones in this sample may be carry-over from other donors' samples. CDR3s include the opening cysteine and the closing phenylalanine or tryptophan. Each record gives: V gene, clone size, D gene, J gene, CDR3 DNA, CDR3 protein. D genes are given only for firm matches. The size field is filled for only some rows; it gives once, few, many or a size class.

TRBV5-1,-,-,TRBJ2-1,TGCGCCAGCAGCTGGACCACTAGTCCCGGTAGGGGGAATGAGCAGTTCTTC,CASSWTTSPGRGNEQFF
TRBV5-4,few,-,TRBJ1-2,TGTGCCAGCAGCTTTAGGTTAGGGAGGTTTGATGGCTACACCTTC,CASSFRLGRFDGYTF
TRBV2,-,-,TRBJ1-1,TGTGCCAGCAGCCAATTTACGGCGAGCACTGAAGCTTTCTTT,CASSQFTASTEAFF
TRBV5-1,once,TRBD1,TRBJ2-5,TGCGCCAGCAGCTTGTCCGTCACAGGGGGCGAGGAGACCCAGTACTTC,CASSLSVTGGEETQYF
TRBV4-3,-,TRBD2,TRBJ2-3,TGCGCCAGCAGCCAAGACCGACCGGGAGGCGCAGATACGCAGTATTTT,CASSQDRPGGADTQYF
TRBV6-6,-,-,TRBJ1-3,TGTGCCAGCATTAGGGGGGGCTCTGGAAACACCATATATTTT,CASIRGGSGNTIYF
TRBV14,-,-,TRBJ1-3,TGTGCCAGCAGCCAAGTCGGGATCTGGGGCACCATATATTTT,CASSQVGIWGTIYF
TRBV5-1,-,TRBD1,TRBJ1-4,TGCGCCAGCAGCTTGGGCGACAGGGGTTATGAAAAACTGTTTTTT,CASSLGDRGYEKLFF
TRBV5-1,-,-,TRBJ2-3,TGCGCCAGCAGGGTCGGGTTTTACACAGATACGCAGTATTTT,CASRVGFYTDTQYF
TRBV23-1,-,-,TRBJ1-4,TGCGCCGGAATAGACAGTGCAACTAATGAAAAACTGTTTTTT,CAGIDSATNEKLFF
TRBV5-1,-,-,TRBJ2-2,TGCGCCAGCAGCTTGGTACTAGGCTCGAACACCGGGGAGCTGTTTTTT,CASSLVLGSNTGELFF
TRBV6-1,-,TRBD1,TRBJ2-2,TGTGCCAGCACTAAAATGGACAGGACCACCGGGGAGCTGTTTTTT,CASTKMDRTTGELFF
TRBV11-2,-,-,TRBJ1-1,TGTGCCAGCAGCTTAGTGGGTAGGGGTGGTGAAGCTTTCTTT,CASSLVGRGGEAFF
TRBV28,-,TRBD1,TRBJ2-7,TGTGCCACCGCCGGGACAGGGGTAGTTGGGCAGTACTTC,CATAGTGVVGQYF
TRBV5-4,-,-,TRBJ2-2,TGTGCCAGCAGCTTGGAAGTCACGCCATACACCGGGGAGCTGTTTTTT,CASSLEVTPYTGELFF
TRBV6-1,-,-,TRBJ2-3,TGTGCCAGCAGTGAGGAATATACGCAGTATTTT,CASSEEYTQYF
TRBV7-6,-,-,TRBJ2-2,TGTGCCAGCAGCCCATGGTTAAGAGGGGAGCTGTTTTTT,CASSPWLRGELFF
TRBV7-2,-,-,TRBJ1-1,TGTGCCAGCAGCCTATGGATCCGTCAGGGGAGAACTGAAGCTTTCTTT,CASSLWIRQGRTEAFF
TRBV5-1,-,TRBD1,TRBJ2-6,TGCGCCAGCAGCTCACAGGGGGTTGGGTCTGGGGCCAACGTCCTGACTTTC,CASSSQGVGSGANVLTF
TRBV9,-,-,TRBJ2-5,TGTGCCAGCAGCGTAGTACCCCGAGAGGCCCAGTACTTC,CASSVVPREAQYF
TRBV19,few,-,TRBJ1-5,TGTGCCAGTAGTCAAATAGGGGCAACTCCACGGCCCCAGCATTTT,CASSQIGATPRPQHF
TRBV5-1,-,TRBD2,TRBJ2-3,TGCGCCACCCCGGGACTAGCGGGAGCCACAGATACGCAGTATTTT,CATPGLAGATDTQYF
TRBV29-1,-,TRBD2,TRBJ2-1,TGCAGCGTCCCGGGACAGGTTAGCGGGAGGGAGCAGTTCTTC,CSVPGQVSGREQFF
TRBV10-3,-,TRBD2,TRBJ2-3,TGTGCCATCAGCTTTAATGCGGGAGGAGATACGCAGTATTTT,CAISFNAGGDTQYF
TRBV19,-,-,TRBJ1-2,TGTGCCAGTAGTATCTCTTCGGGGGCCTATGGCTACACCTTC,CASSISSGAYGYTF
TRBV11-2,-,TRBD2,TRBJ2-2,TGTGCCAGCAGCTTAGTTGCTAGCGGGAACACCGGGGAGCTGTTTTTT,CASSLVASGNTGELFF
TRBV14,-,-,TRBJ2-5,TGTGCCAGCAGCCAACAACCTGGGACCCAGTACTTC,CASSQQPGTQYF
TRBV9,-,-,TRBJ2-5,TGTGCCAGCAGCGTAGATCCCCGCCAAGAGACCCAGTACTTC,CASSVDPRQETQYF
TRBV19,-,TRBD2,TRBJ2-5,TGTGCCAGTAGTACCCGCGGGGGAGGCGGGGAGACCCAGTACTTC,CASSTRGGGGETQYF
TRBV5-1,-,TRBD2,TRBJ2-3,TGCGCCAGCAGCTTGGAACCAGCGGGATCTACAGATACGCAGTATTTT,CASSLEPAGSTDTQYF
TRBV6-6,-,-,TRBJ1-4,TGTGCCAGCACGGACGGTGCAACTAATGAAAAACTGTTTTTT,CASTDGATNEKLFF
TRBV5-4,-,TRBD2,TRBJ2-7,TGTGCCAGCAGCAAGGGACTAGCGGGAGGGTCATACGAGCAGTACTTC,CASSKGLAGGSYEQYF
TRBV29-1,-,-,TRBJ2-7,TGCAGCGTTACAGGGATCCTAGCGAGCTCATACTCCTACGAGCAGTACTTC,CSVTGILASSYSYEQYF
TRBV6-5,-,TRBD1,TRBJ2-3,TGTGCCAGCAGCAGGACAGGGACTAGCACAGATACGCAGTATTTT,CASSRTGTSTDTQYF
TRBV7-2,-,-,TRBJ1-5,TGTGCCAGCAGCTTCCTGGGGAATCAGCCCCAGCATTTT,CASSFLGNQPQHF
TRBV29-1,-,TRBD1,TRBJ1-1,TGCAGCGTGGAGGGACAGATGAACACTGAAGCTTTCTTT,CSVEGQMNTEAFF
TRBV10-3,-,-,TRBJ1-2,TGTGCCATCAGTGTCAGGGGTGCCGGCTACACCTTC,CAISVRGAGYTF
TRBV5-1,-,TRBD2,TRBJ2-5,TGCGCCAGCAGCTCCGAGACTAGCGGGCGCCAAGAGACCCAGTACTTC,CASSSETSGRQETQYF
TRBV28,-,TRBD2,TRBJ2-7,TGTGCCACGGGACTAGCGGGAGTCGAGCAGTACTTC,CATGLAGVEQYF
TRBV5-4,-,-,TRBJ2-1,TGTGCCAGCAGCTTGATGTTAAGCTCCTACAATGAGCAGTTCTTC,CASSLMLSSYNEQFF
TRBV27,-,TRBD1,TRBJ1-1,TGTGCCAGCGGACGACAGGGGGCGTTTAGGGGCCTTGGGGCTTTCTTT,CASGRQGAFRGLGAFF
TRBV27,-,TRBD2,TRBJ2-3,TGTGCCAGCAGTACCAAGACTAGCGGGAGGTGGGGACCTAACACAGATACGCAGTATTTT,CASSTKTSGRWGPNTDTQYF
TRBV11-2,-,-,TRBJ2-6,TGTGCCAGCAGCTTAGATATAGGTCAGGCCTCTGGGGCCAACGTCCTGACTTTC,CASSLDIGQASGANVLTF
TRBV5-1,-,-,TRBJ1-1,TGCGCCAGCAGCTCGGGGGCTACGAACACTGAAGCTTTCTTT,CASSSGATNTEAFF
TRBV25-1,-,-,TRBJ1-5,TGTGCCAGCAGTAATCTAGGCGGGTTGGAGGGCAATCAGCCCCAGCATTTT,CASSNLGGLEGNQPQHF
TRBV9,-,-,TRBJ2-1,TGTGCCAGCAGCGTAAGGTCCTGGGGTAATGAGCAGTTCTTC,CASSVRSWGNEQFF
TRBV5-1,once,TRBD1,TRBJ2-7,TGCGCCAGCAGCGACAGGGGTTTGTCCTACGAGCAGTACTTC,CASSDRGLSYEQYF
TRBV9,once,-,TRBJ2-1,TGTGCCAGCAGCGTAGGTGGGGGGAGCTCCTACAATGAGCAGTTCTTC,CASSVGGGSSYNEQFF
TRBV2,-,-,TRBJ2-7,TGTGCCAGCAGCGCCGGCAGGGAAGCCTACGAGCAGTACTTC,CASSAGREAYEQYF
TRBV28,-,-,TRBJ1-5,TGTGCCAGCAGCCCCGGACACCCAGCTAGCAATCAGCCCCAGCATTTT,CASSPGHPASNQPQHF
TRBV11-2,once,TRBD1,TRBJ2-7,TGTGCCAGCAGCTTAGTCCGGACAGGGCTCCCCTACGAGCAGTACTTC,CASSLVRTGLPYEQYF
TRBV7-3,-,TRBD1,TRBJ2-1,TGTGCCAGCAGCCCTATCCCGGGACAGAACAATGAGCAGTTCTTC,CASSPIPGQNNEQFF
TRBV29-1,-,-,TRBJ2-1,TGCAGCGTTTTAAAACGGAATGAGCAGTTCTTC,CSVLKRNEQFF
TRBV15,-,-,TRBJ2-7,TGTGCCACCAGCAGAGATCCCATCGAGCAGTACTTC,CATSRDPIEQYF
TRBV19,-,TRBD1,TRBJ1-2,TGTGCCAGTATCGATTCCCTCAGGGGGGCTGGCTACACCTTC,CASIDSLRGAGYTF
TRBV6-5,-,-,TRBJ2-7,TGTGCCAGCAGCTGGGGGCTCACCTACGAGCAGTACTTC,CASSWGLTYEQYF
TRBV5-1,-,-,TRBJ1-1,TGCGCCAGCAGCTTGCTGACAGGCTTGAACACTGAAGCTTTCTTT,CASSLLTGLNTEAFF